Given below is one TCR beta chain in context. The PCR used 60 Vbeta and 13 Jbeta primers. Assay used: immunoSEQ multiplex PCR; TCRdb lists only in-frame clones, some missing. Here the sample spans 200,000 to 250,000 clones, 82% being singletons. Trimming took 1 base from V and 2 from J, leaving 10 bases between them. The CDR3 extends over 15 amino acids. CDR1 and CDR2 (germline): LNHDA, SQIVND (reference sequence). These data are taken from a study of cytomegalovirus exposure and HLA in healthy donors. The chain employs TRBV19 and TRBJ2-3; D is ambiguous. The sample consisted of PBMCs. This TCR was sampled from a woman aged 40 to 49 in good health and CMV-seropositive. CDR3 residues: CASSIVGVPTDTQYF. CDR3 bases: TGTGCCAGTAGTATAGTGGGCGTTCCCACAGATACGCAGTATTTT.